Presented here are 13 T cell receptor beta chains from one specimen sequenced in a study of graft-versus-host responses after intestinal transplantation. Measured with immunoSEQ multiplex PCR; TCRdb has only the in-frame clones, and not every one. The data show around 25,000 clones, with around 40% seen just once and less than 0.75% held by the top ten. The source was alloreactive CD4+ T cells from a mixed lymphocyte reaction culture, collected before intestinal transplant. Subset specified: CFSE-low proliferating T cells sorted from roughly 6-day pre-transplant mixed lymphocyte reaction (GvH or HvG direction). These receptors originate from a human patient who received an intestinal transplant.

This chain joins TRBV18 and TRBJ1-2; 10 bases match TRBD1. The CDR3 has 14 residues. The trim removed 6 bases at V and 6 bases at J, leaving 7 bases unmatched. Per the germline V gene, CDR1 is KGHSH and CDR2 is LQKENI. This CDR3 reads CASSGTGVSHGYTF. The CDR3 DNA is TGTGCCAGCTCCGGGACAGGGGTTTCTCATGGCTACACCTTC.

This sequence joins TRBV5-1 and TRBJ2-7; 11 bases fit TRBD2. The CDR3 is made up of 18 amino acids. Trimming removed 4 bases from V and 5 bases from J; junction bases left unmatched: 17. The germline V gene encodes CDR1 SGHRS and CDR2 YFSETQ. CDR3 amino acids: CASSLRYTSSGRIHEQYF. CDR3 bases: TGCGCCAGCAGCCTGCGGTATACATCTAGCGGGAGGATCCACGAGCAGTACTTC.

The chain carries TRBV5-1 and TRBJ2-1; TRBD1 might be the D (6 bases). V gave up 0 bases and J gave up 4 bases, with 14 bases separating them. The CDR3 has 16 amino acids. Germline lookup yields CDR1 SGHRS and CDR2 YFSETQ. CDR3 nucleotide sequence: TGCGCCAGCAGCTTGGGGGGCCCCACAGGGTACAATGAGCAGTTCTTC. Translated: CASSLGGPTGYNEQFF.

This clone was seen more than once but under ten times. The gene calls are TRBV30 and TRBJ1-4; D is perhaps TRBD1 (5 bases). V was pared by 0 bases and J by 6 bases, with 14 bases between. The germline gives CDR1 GTSNPN, CDR2 SVGIG (reference sequence). The CDR3 is 15 amino acids. CDR3 in DNA: TGTGCCTGGAGTGTACTCTCAGGGTTTGATGAAAAACTGTTTTTT. Translation gives CAWSVLSGFDEKLFF. The full variable domain, in which reference TRBV30 and TRBJ1-4 provide the parts outside the CDR3, is SQTIHQWPATLVQPVGSPLSLECTVEGTSNPNLYWYRQAAGRGLQLLFYSVGIGQISSEVPQNLSASRPQDRQFILSSKKLLLSDSGFYLCAWSVLSGFDEKLFFGSGTQLSVL.

The table lists this clone with a few counts. The V call is TRBV30, the J call TRBJ2-1; perhaps TRBD1 as D (5 bases). CDR3 length: 13 amino acids. Germline V gene lookup returns CDR1 GTSNPN and CDR2 SVGIG (reference sequence). Trimming stripped 5 bases from V and 15 bases from J, with 23 bases between. The CDR3 region is CAWEPRTGPPPFF. CDR3 nucleotides: TGTGCCTGGGAGCCTAGAACAGGACCGCCTCCGTTCTTC.

CDR3 loop: CATHRVTQPQHF. The CDR3 DNA sequence: TGTGCCACCCACAGGGTAACTCAGCCCCAGCATTTT. V gene TRBV28 combines with J gene TRBJ1-5; weak D call: TRBD1 (6 bases). Trimming stripped 10 bases from V and 6 bases from J, with 13 bases between. Germline CDR1 reads MDHEN; CDR2 reads SYDVKM. The CDR3 is 12 residues long.

This clone was seen only a few times. This chain joins TRBV13 and TRBJ2-7; 9 bases are shared with TRBD1. Trimming at V came to 5 bases and at J to 2 bases, leaving 7 bases not matched to a gene. The CDR3 is 15 residues long. Per germline, CDR1 PRHDT and CDR2 FYEKMQ (reference sequence). Here the CDR3 reads CASSTAGTGTYEQYF. The CDR3 DNA reads TGTGCCAGCAGCACCGCCGGGACAGGGACCTACGAGCAGTACTTC.

V gene TRBV5-8 combines with J gene TRBJ1-1; TRBD1 is a possible D gene (6 bases). Germline V lookup: CDR1 SGHTS, CDR2 YDEGEE. V lost 2 bases and J 2 bases, leaving 16 bases between the germline ends. The CDR3 runs 16 residues. CDR3 sequence (DNA): TGTGCCAGCAGCTTTCACGGGACATTAGCCAACACTGAAGCTTTCTTT. It yields the protein CASSFHGTLANTEAFF.

The rearrangement joins TRBV5-1 to TRBJ2-2, with a weak D call TRBD2 (5 bases). Trimming shortened V by 4 bases and J by 2 bases, and 9 bases separated the two germline ends. From germline, CDR1 is SGHRS and CDR2 YFSETQ. This CDR3 spans 14 amino acids. In DNA, the CDR3 is TGCGCCAGCAGCGGGTCGGGAAACACCGGGGAGCTGTTTTTT. It specifies CASSGSGNTGELFF.

The CDR3 DNA reads TGTGCCAGTAGTATTCTAGGCGGGATCTTCTACGAGCAGTACTTC. Translated: CASSILGGIFYEQYF. The J gene is TRBJ2-7, the V gene TRBV19, with TRBD2 as a possible D gene (6 bases). Trimming stripped 3 bases from V and 3 bases from J, with 15 bases between. The CDR3 sequence is 15 residues long. CDR1 LNHDA and CDR2 SQIVND come from the germline V gene (reference sequence).

The CDR3 coding sequence is TGTGCCATCAGTGACCAGTTTAGCGGGAGTTCCTACGAGCAGTACTTC. This sequence encodes CAISDQFSGSSYEQYF. This chain uses TRBV10-3 with TRBJ2-7; 9 nucleotides match TRBD2. CDR1 and CDR2 (germline): ENHRY, SYGVKD. The CDR3 totals 16 residues. V shed 3 bases and J 1 base; nucleotides not matched to a gene: 7.

The chain links TRBV6-1 to TRBJ2-2; TRBD2 matches 11 bases. Germline V gene data show CDR1 as MNHNS and CDR2 as SASEGT. The ends lost 6 bases at V and 6 bases at J; junction bases unmatched: 3. CDR3 length: 14 residues. The DNA of the CDR3 is TGTGCCAGCAGGGCTAGCGGGAGGCCCGGGGAGCTGTTTTTT. This gives the protein CASRASGRPGELFF.

A few counts support this clone. V is TRBV9 and J is TRBJ2-2; D call uncertain. Trimming took 4 bases from V and 3 from J, leaving 16 bases between them. The length of the CDR3 is 16 residues. Germline assignment: CDR1 SGDLS and CDR2 YYNGEE. CDR3 sequence reads: CASSLPGPSHTGELFF. The CDR3 DNA sequence: TGTGCCAGCAGCCTACCTGGGCCATCCCACACCGGGGAGCTGTTTTTT.